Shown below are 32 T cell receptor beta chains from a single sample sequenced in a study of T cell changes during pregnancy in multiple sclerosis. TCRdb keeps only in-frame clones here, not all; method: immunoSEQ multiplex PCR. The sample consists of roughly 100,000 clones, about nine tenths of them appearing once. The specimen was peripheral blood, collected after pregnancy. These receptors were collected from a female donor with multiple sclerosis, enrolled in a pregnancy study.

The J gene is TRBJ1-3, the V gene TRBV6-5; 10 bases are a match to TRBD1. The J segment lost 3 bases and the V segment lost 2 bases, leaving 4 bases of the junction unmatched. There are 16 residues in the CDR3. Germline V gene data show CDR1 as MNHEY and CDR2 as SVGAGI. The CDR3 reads CASSYLTGGGGNTIYF. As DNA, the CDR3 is TGTGCCAGCAGTTACCTGACAGGGGGCGGTGGAAACACCATATATTTT.

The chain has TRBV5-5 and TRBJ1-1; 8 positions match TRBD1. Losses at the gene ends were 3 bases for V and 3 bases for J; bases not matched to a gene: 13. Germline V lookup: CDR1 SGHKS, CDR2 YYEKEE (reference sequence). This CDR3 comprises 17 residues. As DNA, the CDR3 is TGTGCCAGCAGCTGGCTACCAGGGGGCGCGTGGGACACTGAAGCTTTCTTT. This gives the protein CASSWLPGGAWDTEAFF.

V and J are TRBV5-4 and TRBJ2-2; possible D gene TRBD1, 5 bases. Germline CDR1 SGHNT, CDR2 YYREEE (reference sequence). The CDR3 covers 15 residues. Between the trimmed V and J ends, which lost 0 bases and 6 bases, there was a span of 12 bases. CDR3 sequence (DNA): TGTGCCAGCAGCTTGGGTAGGGGAAACGCCGGGGAGCTGTTTTTT. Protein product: CASSLGRGNAGELFF.

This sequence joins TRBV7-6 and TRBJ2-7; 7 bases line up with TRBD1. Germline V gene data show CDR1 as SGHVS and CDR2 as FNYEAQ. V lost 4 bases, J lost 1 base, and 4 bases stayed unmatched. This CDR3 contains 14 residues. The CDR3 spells CASSSGTDSYEQYF. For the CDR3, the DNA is TGTGCCAGCAGCTCAGGGACAGATTCCTACGAGCAGTACTTC.

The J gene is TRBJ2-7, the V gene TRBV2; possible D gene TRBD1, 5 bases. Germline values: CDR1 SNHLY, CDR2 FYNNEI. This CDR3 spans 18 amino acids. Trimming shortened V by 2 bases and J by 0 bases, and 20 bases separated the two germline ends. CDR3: CASSERPRIVQVSYEQYF. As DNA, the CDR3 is TGTGCCAGCAGTGAAAGGCCGCGCATTGTACAGGTCTCCTACGAGCAGTACTTC.

The CDR3 here is CASSVDPRDTVNSPLHF. In DNA, the CDR3 is TGCGCCAGCAGCGTGGATCCTCGGGACACAGTTAATTCACCCCTCCACTTT. The chain recombines TRBV5-1 with TRBJ1-6; tentatively, D is TRBD1 (6 bases). V lost 4 bases and J 6 bases, leaving 20 bases between the germline ends. This CDR3 spans 17 amino acids. Germline V gene sequence: CDR1 SGHRS, CDR2 YFSETQ.

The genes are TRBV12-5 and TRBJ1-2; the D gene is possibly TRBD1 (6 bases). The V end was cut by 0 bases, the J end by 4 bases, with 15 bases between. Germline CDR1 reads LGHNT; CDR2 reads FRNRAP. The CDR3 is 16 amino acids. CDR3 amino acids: CASGLVHGGLVYGYTF. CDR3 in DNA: TGTGCTAGTGGTTTGGTACACGGGGGGCTGGTCTATGGCTACACCTTC.

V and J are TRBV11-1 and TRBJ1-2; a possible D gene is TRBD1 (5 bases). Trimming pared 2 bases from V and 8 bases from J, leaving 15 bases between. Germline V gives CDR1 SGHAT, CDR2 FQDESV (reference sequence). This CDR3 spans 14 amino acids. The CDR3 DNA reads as TGTGCCAGCAGCTTATACGGAGGGGCCGACGGCTACACCTTC. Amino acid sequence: CASSLYGGADGYTF.

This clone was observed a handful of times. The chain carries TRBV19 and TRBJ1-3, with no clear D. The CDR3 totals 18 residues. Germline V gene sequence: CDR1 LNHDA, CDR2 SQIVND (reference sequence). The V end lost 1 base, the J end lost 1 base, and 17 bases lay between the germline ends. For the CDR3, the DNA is TGTGCCAGTAGTATAGCCAGGAACCTTACAGTTTCTGGAAACACCATATATTTT. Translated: CASSIARNLTVSGNTIYF.

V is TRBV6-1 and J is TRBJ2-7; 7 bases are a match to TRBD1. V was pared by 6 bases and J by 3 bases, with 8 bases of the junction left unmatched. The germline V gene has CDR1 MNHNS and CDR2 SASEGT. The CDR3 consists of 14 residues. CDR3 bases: TGTGCCAGCAGAACGACAGGGTATAGCTACGAGCAGTACTTC. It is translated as CASRTTGYSYEQYF.

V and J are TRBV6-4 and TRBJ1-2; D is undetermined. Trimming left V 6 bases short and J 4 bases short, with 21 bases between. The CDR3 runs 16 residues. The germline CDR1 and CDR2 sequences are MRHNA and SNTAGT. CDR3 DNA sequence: TGTGCCAGCAGCCCCAATAGCCCTGATGGGAGCTATGGCTACACCTTC. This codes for CASSPNSPDGSYGYTF.

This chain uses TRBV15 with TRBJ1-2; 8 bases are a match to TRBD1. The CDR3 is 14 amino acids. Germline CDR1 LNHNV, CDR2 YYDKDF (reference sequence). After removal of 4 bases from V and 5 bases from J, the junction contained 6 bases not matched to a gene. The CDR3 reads CATSTDRDGYGYTF. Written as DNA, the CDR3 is TGTGCCACCAGCACGGACAGGGATGGATATGGCTACACCTTC.

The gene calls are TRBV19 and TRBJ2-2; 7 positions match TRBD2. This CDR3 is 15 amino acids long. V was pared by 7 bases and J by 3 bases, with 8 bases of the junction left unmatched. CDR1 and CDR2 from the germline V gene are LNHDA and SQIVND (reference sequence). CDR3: CASTPQAGYTGELFF. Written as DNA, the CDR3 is TGTGCCAGTACCCCGCAAGCGGGATACACCGGGGAGCTGTTTTTT.

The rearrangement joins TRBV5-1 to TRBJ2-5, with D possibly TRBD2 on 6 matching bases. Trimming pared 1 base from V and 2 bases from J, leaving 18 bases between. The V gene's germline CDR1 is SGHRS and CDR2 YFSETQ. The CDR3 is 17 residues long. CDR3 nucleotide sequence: TGCGCCAGCAGCTTGAACGGGTTGCGGGGCTCGCAAGAGACCCAGTACTTC. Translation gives CASSLNGLRGSQETQYF. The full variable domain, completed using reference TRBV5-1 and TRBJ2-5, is KAGVTQTPRYLIKTRGQQVTLSCSPISGHRSVSWYQQTPGQGLQFLFEYFSETQRNKGNFPGRFSGRQFSNSRSEMNVSTLELGDSALYLCASSLNGLRGSQETQYFGPGTRLLVL.

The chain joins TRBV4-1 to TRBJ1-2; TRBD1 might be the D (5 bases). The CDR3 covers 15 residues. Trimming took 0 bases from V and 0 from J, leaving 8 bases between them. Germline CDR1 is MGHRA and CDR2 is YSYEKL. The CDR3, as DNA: TGCGCCAGCAGCCAAGAAGGGGCCTCTAACTATGGCTACACCTTC. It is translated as CASSQEGASNYGYTF.

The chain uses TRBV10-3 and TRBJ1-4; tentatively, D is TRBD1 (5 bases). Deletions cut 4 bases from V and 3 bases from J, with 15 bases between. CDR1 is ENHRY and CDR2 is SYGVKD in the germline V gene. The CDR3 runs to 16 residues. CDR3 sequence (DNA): TGTGCCATCAGTGCGGACATTGGAACGTCTAATGAAAAACTGTTTTTT. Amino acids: CAISADIGTSNEKLFF.

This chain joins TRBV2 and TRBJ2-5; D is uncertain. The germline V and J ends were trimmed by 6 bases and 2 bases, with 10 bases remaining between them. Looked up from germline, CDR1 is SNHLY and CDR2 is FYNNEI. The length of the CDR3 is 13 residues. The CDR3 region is CASRQQLQETQYF. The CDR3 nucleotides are TGTGCCAGCAGGCAACAGCTACAAGAGACCCAGTACTTC. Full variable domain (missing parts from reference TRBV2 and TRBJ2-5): EPEVTQTPSHQVTQMGQEVILRCVPISNHLYFYWYRQILGQKVEFLVSFYNNEISEKSEIFDDQFSVERPDGSNFTLKIRSTKLEDSAMYFCASRQQLQETQYFGPGTRLLVL.

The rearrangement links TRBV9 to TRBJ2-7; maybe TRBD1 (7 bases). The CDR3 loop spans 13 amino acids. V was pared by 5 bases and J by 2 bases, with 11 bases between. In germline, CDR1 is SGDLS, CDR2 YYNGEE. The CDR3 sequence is CASSGGTAYEQYF. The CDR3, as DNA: TGTGCCAGCAGTGGAGGGACAGCCTACGAGCAGTACTTC.

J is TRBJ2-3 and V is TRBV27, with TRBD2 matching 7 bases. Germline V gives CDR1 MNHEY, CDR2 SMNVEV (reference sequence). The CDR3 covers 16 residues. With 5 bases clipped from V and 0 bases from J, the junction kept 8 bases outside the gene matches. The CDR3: CASSLIAGFSTDTQYF. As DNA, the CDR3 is TGTGCCAGCAGTCTCATAGCGGGCTTTAGCACAGATACGCAGTATTTT.

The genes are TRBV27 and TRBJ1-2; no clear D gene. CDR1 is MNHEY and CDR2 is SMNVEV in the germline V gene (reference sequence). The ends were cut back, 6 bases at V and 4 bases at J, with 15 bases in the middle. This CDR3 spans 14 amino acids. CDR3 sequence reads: CASSPDAVGYGYTF. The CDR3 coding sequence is TGTGCCAGCAGCCCCGACGCGGTCGGCTATGGCTACACCTTC.

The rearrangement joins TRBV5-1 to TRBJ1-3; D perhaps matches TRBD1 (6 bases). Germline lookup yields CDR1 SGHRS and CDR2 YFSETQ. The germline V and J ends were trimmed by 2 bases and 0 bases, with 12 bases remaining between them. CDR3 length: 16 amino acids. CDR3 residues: CASSLDRFSSGNTIYF. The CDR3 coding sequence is TGCGCCAGCAGCTTAGACAGGTTTAGCTCTGGAAACACCATATATTTT.

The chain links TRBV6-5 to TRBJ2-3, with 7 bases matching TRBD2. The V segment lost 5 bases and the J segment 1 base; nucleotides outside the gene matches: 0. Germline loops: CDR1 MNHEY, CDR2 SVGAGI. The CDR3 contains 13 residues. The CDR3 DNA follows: TGTGCCAGCAGTCGGGGGGGCACAGATACGCAGTATTTT. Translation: CASSRGGTDTQYF.

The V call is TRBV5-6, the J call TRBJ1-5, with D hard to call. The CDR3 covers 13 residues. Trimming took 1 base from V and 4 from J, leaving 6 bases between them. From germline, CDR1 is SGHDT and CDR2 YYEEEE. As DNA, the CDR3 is TGTGCCAGCAGCTTGCCGGGAAATCAGCCCCAGCATTTT. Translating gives CASSLPGNQPQHF.

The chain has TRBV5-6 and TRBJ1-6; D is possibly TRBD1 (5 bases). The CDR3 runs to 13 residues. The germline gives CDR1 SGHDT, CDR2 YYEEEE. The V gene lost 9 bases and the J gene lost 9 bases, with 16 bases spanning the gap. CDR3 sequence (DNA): TGTGCCACCTCCCCAGGGCGCGTTTCACCCCTCCACTTT. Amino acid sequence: CATSPGRVSPLHF.

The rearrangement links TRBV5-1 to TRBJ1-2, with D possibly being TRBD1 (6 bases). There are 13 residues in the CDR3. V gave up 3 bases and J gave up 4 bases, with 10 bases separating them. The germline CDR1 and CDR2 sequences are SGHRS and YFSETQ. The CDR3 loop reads CASSSGQSYGYTF. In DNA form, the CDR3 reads TGCGCCAGCAGCTCCGGACAGTCCTATGGCTACACCTTC.

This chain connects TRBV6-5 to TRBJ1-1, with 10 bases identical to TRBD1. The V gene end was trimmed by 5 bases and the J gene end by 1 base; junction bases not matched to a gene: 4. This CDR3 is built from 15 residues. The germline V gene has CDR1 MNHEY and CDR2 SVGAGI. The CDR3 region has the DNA TGTGCCAGCAGTACTTGGACAGGGGGGAACACTGAAGCTTTCTTT. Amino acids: CASSTWTGGNTEAFF.

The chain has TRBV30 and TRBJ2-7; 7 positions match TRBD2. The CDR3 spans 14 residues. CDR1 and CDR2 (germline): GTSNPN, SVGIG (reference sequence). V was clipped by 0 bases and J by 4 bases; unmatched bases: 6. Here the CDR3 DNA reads TGTGCCTGGAGTGTACCCGGGGGAGGGTACGAGCAGTACTTC. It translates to CAWSVPGGGYEQYF.

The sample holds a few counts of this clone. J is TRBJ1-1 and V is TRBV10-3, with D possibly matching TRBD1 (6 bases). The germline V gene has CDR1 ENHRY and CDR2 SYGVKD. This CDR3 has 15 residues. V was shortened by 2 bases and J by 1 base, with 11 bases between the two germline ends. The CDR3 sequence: CAISEPGQPNTEAFF. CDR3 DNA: TGTGCCATCAGTGAGCCCGGACAGCCGAACACTGAAGCTTTCTTT.

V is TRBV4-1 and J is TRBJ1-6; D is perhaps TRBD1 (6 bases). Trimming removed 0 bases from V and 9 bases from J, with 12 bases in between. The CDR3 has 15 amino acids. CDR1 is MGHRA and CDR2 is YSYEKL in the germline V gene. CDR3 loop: CASSQDTGQTSPLHF. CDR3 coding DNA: TGCGCCAGCAGCCAAGATACAGGGCAGACTTCACCCCTCCACTTT.

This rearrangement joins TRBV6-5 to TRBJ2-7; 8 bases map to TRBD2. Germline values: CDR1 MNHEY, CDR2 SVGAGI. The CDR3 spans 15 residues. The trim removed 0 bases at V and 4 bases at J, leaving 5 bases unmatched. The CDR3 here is CASSYSSGEGYEQYF. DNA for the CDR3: TGTGCCAGCAGTTACTCTAGCGGGGAGGGTTACGAGCAGTACTTC.

For the CDR3, the DNA is TGTGCCAGCAGCGTAGGAGCCGAGTCCTACGAGCAGTACTTC. Translating gives CASSVGAESYEQYF. The genes are TRBV9 and TRBJ2-7; D is ambiguous. Germline CDR1 SGDLS, CDR2 YYNGEE. The V and J ends lost 0 bases and 1 base respectively, with 8 bases between them. There are 14 residues in the CDR3.

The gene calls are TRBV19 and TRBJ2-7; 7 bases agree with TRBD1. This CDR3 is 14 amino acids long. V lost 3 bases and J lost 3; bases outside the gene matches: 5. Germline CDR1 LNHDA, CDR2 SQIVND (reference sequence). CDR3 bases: TGTGCCAGTAGTATTCCCGGGACAGTCTACGAGCAGTACTTC. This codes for CASSIPGTVYEQYF.